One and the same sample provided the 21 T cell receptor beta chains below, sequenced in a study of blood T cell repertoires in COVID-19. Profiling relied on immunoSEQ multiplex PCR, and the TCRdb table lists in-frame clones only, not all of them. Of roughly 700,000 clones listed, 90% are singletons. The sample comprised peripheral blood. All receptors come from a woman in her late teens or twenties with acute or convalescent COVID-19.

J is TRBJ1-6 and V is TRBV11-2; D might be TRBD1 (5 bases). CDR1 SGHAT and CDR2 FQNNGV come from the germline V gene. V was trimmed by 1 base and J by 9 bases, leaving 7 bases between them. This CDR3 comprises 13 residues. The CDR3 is CASSLGTPSPLHF. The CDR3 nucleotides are TGTGCCAGCAGCTTAGGGACACCTTCACCCCTCCACTTT.

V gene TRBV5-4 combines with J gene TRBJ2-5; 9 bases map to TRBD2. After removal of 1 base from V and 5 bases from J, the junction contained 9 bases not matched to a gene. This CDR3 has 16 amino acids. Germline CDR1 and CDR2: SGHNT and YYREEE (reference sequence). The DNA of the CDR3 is TGTGCCAGCAGCTTGCGAGCGGGGGGTCCGTGGGAGACCCAGTACTTC. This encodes CASSLRAGGPWETQYF.

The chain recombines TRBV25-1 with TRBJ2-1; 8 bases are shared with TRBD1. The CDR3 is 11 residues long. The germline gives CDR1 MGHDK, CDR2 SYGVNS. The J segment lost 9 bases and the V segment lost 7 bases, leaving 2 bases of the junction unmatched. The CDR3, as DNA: TGTGCCAGCAACAGGGGGAGTGAGCAGTTCTTC. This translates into CASNRGSEQFF.

This CDR3 reads CASSVAEGRNEKLFF. The CDR3, as DNA: TGTGCCAGCAGCGTAGCGGAGGGTCGTAATGAAAAACTGTTTTTT. The chain couples TRBV9 to TRBJ1-4; D is undetermined. The CDR3 is 15 amino acids. The V end lost 0 bases, the J end lost 4 bases, and 10 bases lay between the germline ends. Germline assignment: CDR1 SGDLS and CDR2 YYNGEE.

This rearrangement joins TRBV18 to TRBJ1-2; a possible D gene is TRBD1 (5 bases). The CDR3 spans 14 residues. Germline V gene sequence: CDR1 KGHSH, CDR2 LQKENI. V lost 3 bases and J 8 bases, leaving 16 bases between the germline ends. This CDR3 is CASSPDSKMGGYTF. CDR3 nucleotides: TGTGCCAGCTCACCTGACAGTAAAATGGGCGGCTACACCTTC.

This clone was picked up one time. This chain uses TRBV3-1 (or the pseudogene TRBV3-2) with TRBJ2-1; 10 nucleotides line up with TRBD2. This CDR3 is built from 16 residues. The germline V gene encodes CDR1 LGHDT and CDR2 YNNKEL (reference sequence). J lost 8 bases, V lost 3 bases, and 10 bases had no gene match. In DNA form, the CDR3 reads TGTGCCAGCAGCCAGGCGAGCGGGGGGGCCTTCCATGAGCAGTTCTTC. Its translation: CASSQASGGAFHEQFF.

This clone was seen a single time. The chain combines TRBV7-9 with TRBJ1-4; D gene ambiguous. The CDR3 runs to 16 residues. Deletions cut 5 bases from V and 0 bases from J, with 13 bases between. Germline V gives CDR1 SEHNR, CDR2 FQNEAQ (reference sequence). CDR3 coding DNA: TGTGCCAGCAGCCAGAAGGCTACAGCAACTAATGAAAAACTGTTTTTT. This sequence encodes CASSQKATATNEKLFF. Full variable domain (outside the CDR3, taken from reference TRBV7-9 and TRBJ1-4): DTGVSQNPRHKITKRGQNVTFRCDPISEHNRLYWYRQTLGQGPEFLTYFQNEAQLEKSRLLSDRFSAERPKGSFSTLEIQRTEQGDSAMYLCASSQKATATNEKLFFGSGTQLSVL.

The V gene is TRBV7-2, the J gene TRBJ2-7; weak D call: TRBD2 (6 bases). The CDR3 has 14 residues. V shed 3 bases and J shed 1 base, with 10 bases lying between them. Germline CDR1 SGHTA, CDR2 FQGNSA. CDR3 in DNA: TGTGCCAGCAGCTTGGAGGGGACTTCCTACGAGCAGTACTTC. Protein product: CASSLEGTSYEQYF. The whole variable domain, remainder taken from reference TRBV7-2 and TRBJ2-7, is GAGVSQSPSNKVTEKGKDVELRCDPISGHTALYWYRQSLGQGLEFLIYFQGNSAPDKSGLPSDRFSAERTGGSVSTLTIQRTQQEDSAVYLCASSLEGTSYEQYFGPGTRLTVT.

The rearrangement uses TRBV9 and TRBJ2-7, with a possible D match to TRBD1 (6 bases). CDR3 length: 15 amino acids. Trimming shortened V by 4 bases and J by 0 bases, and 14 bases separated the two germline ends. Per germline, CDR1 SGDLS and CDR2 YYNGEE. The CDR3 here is CASSTGQGLSYEQYF. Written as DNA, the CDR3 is TGTGCCAGCAGCACTGGGCAGGGGCTCTCCTACGAGCAGTACTTC.

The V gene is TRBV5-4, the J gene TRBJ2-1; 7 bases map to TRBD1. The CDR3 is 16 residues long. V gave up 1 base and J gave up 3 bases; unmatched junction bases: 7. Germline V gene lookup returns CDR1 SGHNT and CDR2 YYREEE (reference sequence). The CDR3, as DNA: TGTGCCAGCAGCTTGTGGGGTGGGACAGACTACAATGAGCAGTTCTTC. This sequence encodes CASSLWGGTDYNEQFF.

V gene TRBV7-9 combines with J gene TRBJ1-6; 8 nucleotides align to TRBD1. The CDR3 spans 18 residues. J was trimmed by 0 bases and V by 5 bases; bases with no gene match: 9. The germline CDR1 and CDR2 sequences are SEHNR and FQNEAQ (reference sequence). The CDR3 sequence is CASSRRDRKYSYNSPLHF. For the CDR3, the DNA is TGTGCCAGCAGCCGCCGGGACAGGAAATACTCCTATAATTCACCCCTCCACTTT.

CDR3 nucleotides: TGTGCCAGCAGCTTAGAGGGGGCTAACTATGGCTACACCTTC. This translates into CASSLEGANYGYTF. V is TRBV7-8 and J is TRBJ1-2; D is perhaps TRBD1 (6 bases). This CDR3 is 14 amino acids long. CDR1 is SGHVS, CDR2 FQNEAQ, per germline. Trimming stripped 1 base from V and 0 bases from J, with 6 bases between.

The CDR3 DNA reads as TGTGCTAGTGGTTTGGCGGTCAATCAGCCCCAGCATTTT. Its protein is CASGLAVNQPQHF. The chain employs TRBV12-5 and TRBJ1-5; no clear D. This CDR3 has 13 residues. Trimming left V 1 base short and J 3 bases short, with 4 bases between. Germline CDR1 LGHNT, CDR2 FRNRAP.

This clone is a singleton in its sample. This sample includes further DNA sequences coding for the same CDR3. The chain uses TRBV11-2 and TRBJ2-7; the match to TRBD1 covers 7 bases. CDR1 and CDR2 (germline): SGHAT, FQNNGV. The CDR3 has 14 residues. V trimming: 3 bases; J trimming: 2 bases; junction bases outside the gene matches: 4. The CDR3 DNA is TGTGCCAGCAGCTTGGACAGGCTGACCTACGAGCAGTACTTC. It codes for CASSLDRLTYEQYF.

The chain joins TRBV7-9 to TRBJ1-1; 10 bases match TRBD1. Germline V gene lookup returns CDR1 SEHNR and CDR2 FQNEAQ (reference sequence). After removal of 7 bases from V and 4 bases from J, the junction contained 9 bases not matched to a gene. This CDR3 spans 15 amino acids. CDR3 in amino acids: CASTDRDRGITEAFF. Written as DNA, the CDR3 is TGTGCCAGCACCGACCGGGACAGGGGAATCACTGAAGCTTTCTTT.

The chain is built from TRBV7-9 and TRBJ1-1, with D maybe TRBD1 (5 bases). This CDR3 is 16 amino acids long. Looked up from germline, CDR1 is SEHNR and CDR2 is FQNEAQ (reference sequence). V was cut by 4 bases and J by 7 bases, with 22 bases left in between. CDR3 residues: CASSSAFPRTWNEAFF. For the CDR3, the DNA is TGTGCCAGCAGCTCCGCTTTCCCCCGGACATGGAATGAAGCTTTCTTT.

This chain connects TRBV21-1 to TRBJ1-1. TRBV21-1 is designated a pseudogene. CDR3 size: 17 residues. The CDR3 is CASSNRPGAGLSTEAFF. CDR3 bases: TGTGCCAGCAGCAACCGCCCGGGAGCTGGGCTTAGCACTGAAGCTTTCTTT.

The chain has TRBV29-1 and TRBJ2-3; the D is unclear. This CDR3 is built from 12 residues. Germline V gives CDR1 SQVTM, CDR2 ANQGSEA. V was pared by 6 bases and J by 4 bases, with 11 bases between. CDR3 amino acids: CSVTTGSDTQYF. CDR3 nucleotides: TGCAGCGTCACCACGGGTTCAGATACGCAGTATTTT.

Here the CDR3 DNA reads TGCGCCAGCAGCCAAGGAACGGGGGTGGACACTGAAGCTTTCTTT. It translates to CASSQGTGVDTEAFF. The chain has TRBV4-3 and TRBJ1-1, with D maybe TRBD1 (5 bases). The V and J ends lost 1 base and 3 bases respectively, with 12 bases between them. Looked up from germline, CDR1 is LGHNA and CDR2 is YSLEER. The length of the CDR3 is 15 residues.

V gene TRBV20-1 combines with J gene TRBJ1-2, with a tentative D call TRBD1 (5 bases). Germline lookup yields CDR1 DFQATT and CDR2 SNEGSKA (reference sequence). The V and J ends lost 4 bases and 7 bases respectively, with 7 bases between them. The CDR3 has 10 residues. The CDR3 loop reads CSANGGGYTF. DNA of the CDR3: TGCAGTGCTAACGGGGGTGGCTACACCTTC.

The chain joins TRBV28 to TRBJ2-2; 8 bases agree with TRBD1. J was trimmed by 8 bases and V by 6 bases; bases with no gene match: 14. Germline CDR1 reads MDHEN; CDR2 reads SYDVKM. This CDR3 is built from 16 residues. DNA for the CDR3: TGTGCCAGCAGGCATGACCCATACAGGGGGATAGGGGAGCTGTTTTTT. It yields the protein CASRHDPYRGIGELFF.